Here is one TCR beta chain with its context. No antigen is known for it. Regarding time point: pre-treatment baseline. Apart from a couple of fast progressors, RECIST 1.1 response was judged 12 weeks post-infusion. DNA loading was fixed at about 380 ng for all bulk PBMC samples. Profiled with immunoSEQ multiplex PCR; TCRdb holds only in-frame clones, not every one. Seen here are fewer than 16,000 clones, around 85% observed once, and the top ten hold approximately 4.2%. This sample is part of a study of blood T cell dynamics during melanoma immunotherapy. Study information: Standard first-line treatment here was pembrolizumab or nivolumab plus ipilimumab in metastatic melanoma. Whole-study findings and limits: Clones driving repertoire changes may be melanoma-specific or general immune activation.

CDR3 length equals 15 residues. Germline CDR1 SGHRS, CDR2 YFSETQ. Unmatched junction bases numbered 6, after V lost 1 base and J lost 5 bases. The sample consisted of blood, taken from a patient treated with checkpoint blockade. This clonotype was obtained from a human donor with melanoma. This chain links TRBV5-1 with TRBJ2-1, with 7 bases lining up with TRBD1. The CDR3 loop reads CASSLRVTGDNEQFF. The DNA for the CDR3 is TGCGCCAGCAGCTTGCGGGTTACAGGGGACAATGAGCAGTTCTTC.